This T cell receptor beta chain is from a study of T cell responses to AZD1222 COVID-19 vaccine. Study-level points and caveats: The donor cohort was predominantly white British with a female majority, and clonal diversity may have been underestimated. Following two doses of AZD1222, Spike-specific TCR breadth and depth rose.

On this clone itself: Its target is unknown.

Assay: immunoSEQ multiplex PCR; the TCRdb copy retains only in-frame clones and omits some. The table records about 140,000 clones, 80% to 95% of them present only once. It was second doses at about 4 or about 12 weeks that were pooled. Germline V gene lookup returns CDR1 SEHNR and CDR2 FQNEAQ (reference sequence). This CDR3 spans 17 amino acids. Trimming removed 4 bases from V and 4 bases from J; junction bases left unmatched: 8. This sample comprised peripheral blood, obtained 28 days after the second AZD1222 dose. This TCR derives from an adult who received the AZD1222 COVID-19 vaccine. The chain is built from TRBV7-9 and TRBJ2-6; 9 bases agree with TRBD1. The CDR3 reads CASSSPGQGAGANVLTF. The CDR3 DNA reads as TGTGCCAGCAGCTCTCCGGGACAGGGTGCCGGGGCCAACGTCCTGACTTTC.